This TCR beta chain was identified during a study of shared clonotypes between healthy human individuals. V was trimmed by 0 bases and J by 2 bases, leaving 11 bases between them. The V gene's germline CDR1 is SGHRS and CDR2 YFSETQ. There are 15 residues in the CDR3. Clones were sequenced by immunoSEQ multiplex PCR, and TCRdb holds only the in-frame ones, with some missing. The sample contains some 2,500,000 clones, 85% to 95% of which appear only once. With respect to this clone: This same CDR3 is encoded by further DNA sequences in the sample.

The sequenced sample consisted of naive CD4+ T cells from PBMCs. The subset was: CD45RA+ positively selected. The chain is built from TRBV5-1 and TRBJ1-1; no clear D. This TCR was sampled from a man between 18 and 35 years old in good health. Some clones in this sample may be carry-over from other donors' samples. The chain's CDR3 is CASSLEVLGNTEAFF. The CDR3, as DNA: TGCGCCAGCAGCTTGGAGGTCCTGGGAAACACTGAAGCTTTCTTT.